Listed here are 24 T cell receptor beta chains from one sample, sequenced in a study of blood T cells in healthy people across ages. A second 7 to 11 cycle PCR used barcoded and J-beta primers. TCRdb re-called the 5' RACE reads through MiXCR, storing one row per CDR3 protein. The profile shows 550,000 to 650,000 distinct CDR3 sequences, over 25% of them singletons. The same sample was also studied in work on T cells of mothers and their children.

The sequencing sample was made of blood. The receptors come from a boy under 10 years old in good health.

The chain carries TRBV5-6 and TRBJ2-5, with D possibly matching TRBD1 (5 bases). In germline, CDR1 is SGHDT, CDR2 YYEEEE. The CDR3 runs to 14 residues. The V end lost 2 bases, the J end lost 2 bases, and 10 bases lay between the germline ends. The CDR3 is CASSLTKGQETQYF. In nucleotides, the CDR3 is TGTGCCAGCAGCTTAACGAAGGGGCAAGAGACCCAGTACTTC.

CDR3 amino acids: CSVEDRGYHQETQYF. The CDR3 DNA follows: TGCAGCGTTGAAGATCGGGGGTACCACCAAGAGACCCAGTACTTC. The V call is TRBV29-1, the J call TRBJ2-5, with TRBD2 as a possible D gene (6 bases). CDR3 length equals 15 residues. Germline CDR1 SQVTM, CDR2 ANQGSEA. V lost 0 bases and J 0 bases, leaving 11 bases between the germline ends.

This clonotype was seen more than once but under ten times. Written as DNA, the CDR3 is TGTGCCAGCAGCCAAGACTACCAGGACCAAGAGACCCAGTACTTC. Amino acid sequence: CASSQDYQDQETQYF. The chain joins TRBV3-1 to TRBJ2-5; D is unresolved. The CDR3 sequence is 15 residues long. Germline V gives CDR1 LGHDT, CDR2 YNNKEL (reference sequence). V gave up 0 bases and J gave up 0 bases, with 8 bases separating them.

Here the CDR3 reads CASSRERNSPLHF. Written as DNA, the CDR3 is TGTGCCAGTAGCCGCGAGAGGAATTCACCCCTCCACTTT. The gene calls are TRBV19 and TRBJ1-6; D not certain. Germline-derived CDR1 and CDR2 are LNHDA and SQIVND (reference sequence). V was shortened by 6 bases and J by 7 bases, with 10 bases between the two germline ends. CDR3 size: 13 residues.

The V gene is TRBV5-1, the J gene TRBJ2-2, with a possible D match to TRBD1 (6 bases). The CDR3 totals 14 residues. V lost 4 bases, J lost 7 bases, and 14 bases lay in between. CDR1 and CDR2 from the germline V gene are SGHRS and YFSETQ. The CDR3 loop reads CASSPHTGIGELFF. DNA of the CDR3: TGCGCCAGCAGCCCTCACACAGGGATCGGGGAGCTGTTTTTT. Filled out from reference TRBV5-1 and TRBJ2-2, the complete variable domain reads KAGVTQTPRYLIKTRGQQVTLSCSPISGHRSVSWYQQTPGQGLQFLFEYFSETQRNKGNFPGRFSGRQFSNSRSEMNVSTLELGDSALYLCASSPHTGIGELFFGEGSRLTVL.

The chain uses TRBV7-9 and TRBJ2-1; 8 positions agree with TRBD2. The CDR3 contains 14 residues. Germline CDR1 SEHNR, CDR2 FQNEAQ (reference sequence). The trim removed 8 bases at V and 6 bases at J, leaving 9 bases unmatched. CDR3 protein: CASFALAGSNEQFF. Here the CDR3 DNA reads TGTGCCAGCTTCGCGCTAGCGGGCTCCAATGAGCAGTTCTTC.

This clonotype occurred a few times. V is TRBV12-3 or TRBV12-4 and J is TRBJ2-3; 9 nucleotides align to TRBD2. The CDR3 loop spans 15 amino acids. The trim removed 3 bases at V and 4 bases at J, leaving 5 bases unmatched. This CDR3 is CASSFAGGSADTQYF. CDR3 sequence (DNA): TGTGCCAGCAGTTTCGCGGGAGGGTCCGCAGATACGCAGTATTTT.

The chain joins TRBV7-9 to TRBJ2-5; 7 positions agree with TRBD2. J lost 3 bases, V lost 5 bases, and 6 bases had no gene match. Germline V CDR1 and CDR2: SEHNR, FQNEAQ (reference sequence). The CDR3 sequence is 14 residues long. In DNA, the CDR3 is TGTGCCAGCAGCGTGGCAGGGAGGGAAGAGACCCAGTACTTC. Translating it yields CASSVAGREETQYF.

The chain couples TRBV15 to TRBJ2-1; TRBD2 matches at 8 bases. V lost 5 bases and J lost 8; bases outside the gene matches: 14. The CDR3 runs to 16 residues. Germline V gene lookup returns CDR1 LNHNV and CDR2 YYDKDF (reference sequence). The CDR3 bases are TGTGCCACCAGCTCTCGGGACTGGCGGGAGGATGATGAGCAGTTCTTC. Translated: CATSSRDWREDDEQFF.

CDR3 nucleotide sequence: TGCAGCGTTGGGGACAGGGGGTCCTACAATGAGCAGTTCTTC. Amino acid sequence: CSVGDRGSYNEQFF. The chain combines TRBV29-1 with TRBJ2-1, with 11 positions matching TRBD1. The germline V gene encodes CDR1 SQVTM and CDR2 ANQGSEA. V shed 4 bases and J 1 base; nucleotides not matched to a gene: 0. The CDR3 spans 14 residues.

This clonotype was detected ten times or more. The chain recombines TRBV14 with TRBJ2-6; TRBD1 matches at 7 bases. CDR3 length: 18 residues. Germline CDR1 reads SGHDN; CDR2 reads FVKESK. V lost 2 bases, J lost 3 bases, and 10 bases stayed unmatched. CDR3 DNA: TGTGCCAGCAGCCAATATTACAGGGGATCTAGTGGGGCCAACGTCCTGACTTTC. As protein: CASSQYYRGSSGANVLTF.

The table lists this clonotype with a few counts. The genes are TRBV6-2 or TRBV6-3 and TRBJ2-7; D not certain. Germline V gives CDR1 MNHEY, CDR2 SVGEGT. Trimming cost V 2 bases and J 2 bases, with 10 bases left between them. The CDR3 is 14 residues long. In DNA, the CDR3 is TGTGCCAGCAGTTACACTCAAGGGCCCTACGAGCAGTACTTC. Its translation is CASSYTQGPYEQYF.

The V call is TRBV7-9, the J call TRBJ1-2; D remains unclear. The germline CDR1 and CDR2 sequences are SEHNR and FQNEAQ (reference sequence). This CDR3 has 16 residues. Trimming took off 5 bases at V and 5 bases at J, with 21 bases between the two ends. The CDR3 DNA follows: TGTGCCAGCAGCCAAGGCGGCACGGGGTTCCCTTATGGCTACACCTTC. It is translated as CASSQGGTGFPYGYTF.

The sample holds many counts of this clonotype. The gene calls are TRBV5-5 and TRBJ1-5; D remains ambiguous. V lost 0 bases and J 5 bases, leaving 6 bases between the germline ends. CDR1 is SGHKS and CDR2 is YYEKEE in the germline V gene (reference sequence). The CDR3 length is 13 residues. The CDR3 coding sequence is TGTGCCAGCAGCTTGGAAAGTTATCAGCCCCAGCATTTT. The encoded protein is CASSLESYQPQHF.

This chain uses TRBV20-1 with TRBJ2-5; TRBD2 aligns across 7 bases. Germline CDR1 DFQATT, CDR2 SNEGSKA (reference sequence). This CDR3 comprises 15 residues. Trimming cost V 6 bases and J 0 bases; bases outside gene matches: 10. This CDR3 is CSALPLARNQETQYF. The CDR3 DNA reads as TGCAGTGCCCTCCCACTAGCGAGAAACCAAGAGACCCAGTACTTC.

In this sample, this clonotype turned up a few times. The chain joins TRBV12-3 or TRBV12-4 to TRBJ2-5; TRBD2 matches at 13 bases. The end of the DNA is better explained by TRBJ2-7, so the J call may be wrong. CDR3 size: 21 residues. The CDR3 bases are TGTGCCAGCAGTCCTCCTCCCCGCTGGACTAGCGGGGGCCTCGCCAACTACGAGCAGTACTTC. It yields the protein CASSPPPRWTSGGLANYEQYF.

This clonotype has just a few counts. The chain combines TRBV20-1 with TRBJ1-2, with a possible D match to TRBD1 (6 bases). CDR1 and CDR2 (germline): DFQATT, SNEGSKA (reference sequence). The CDR3 covers 12 residues. Trimming removed 1 base from V and 8 bases from J, with 11 bases in between. CDR3: CSARVGGWGYTF. The CDR3 DNA reads TGCAGTGCTAGAGTGGGGGGCTGGGGCTACACCTTC.

This clonotype occurred once. The V gene is TRBV7-3, the J gene TRBJ2-5; 8 bases are shared with TRBD2. The junction had 10 bases not matched to a gene; V was cut back by 2 bases and J by 2 bases. This CDR3 has 17 amino acids. Germline V lookup: CDR1 SGHTA, CDR2 FQGTGA. CDR3 nucleotide sequence: TGTGCCAGCAGCTTAGGGTTGGATGGCGGGGGGCAAGAGACCCAGTACTTC. It specifies CASSLGLDGGGQETQYF.

The chain combines TRBV7-2 with TRBJ2-7, with D unclear. Trimming stripped 2 bases from V and 4 bases from J, with 15 bases between. Germline V gene sequence: CDR1 SGHTA, CDR2 FQGNSA. This CDR3 has 15 residues. CDR3 sequence: CASSLRLSGAYEQYF. CDR3 DNA: TGTGCCAGCAGCTTACGGCTGTCGGGCGCATACGAGCAGTACTTC. Full variable domain (outside the CDR3, taken from reference TRBV7-2 and TRBJ2-7): GAGVSQSPSNKVTEKGKDVELRCDPISGHTALYWYRQSLGQGLEFLIYFQGNSAPDKSGLPSDRFSAERTGGSVSTLTIQRTQQEDSAVYLCASSLRLSGAYEQYFGPGTRLTVT.

This clonotype was seen more than once but under ten times. The gene calls are TRBV18 and TRBJ2-1; TRBD2 might be the D (5 bases). Trimming cost V 6 bases and J 5 bases, with 14 bases left between them. The CDR3 runs to 14 residues. The germline gives CDR1 KGHSH, CDR2 LQKENI. The CDR3, as DNA: TGTGCCAGCTCCCCATGGACTGGCCACAATGAGCAGTTCTTC. Residues: CASSPWTGHNEQFF.

This clonotype was found a few times. The V gene is TRBV20-1, the J gene TRBJ1-4; the D is unclear. The CDR3 sequence is 16 residues long. Germline CDR1 reads DFQATT; CDR2 reads SNEGSKA (reference sequence). The ends were cut back, 0 bases at V and 7 bases at J, with 18 bases in the middle. CDR3 sequence reads: CSARDKGGGRREKLFF. The CDR3 DNA reads as TGCAGTGCTAGAGATAAAGGTGGAGGGAGGCGTGAAAAACTGTTTTTT.

This clonotype was counted only a few times. The chain joins TRBV20-1 to TRBJ1-2; D gene uncertain. The CDR3 is 14 amino acids. The V end was cut by 0 bases, the J end by 2 bases, with 10 bases between. Germline lookup yields CDR1 DFQATT and CDR2 SNEGSKA (reference sequence). Here the CDR3 reads CSARETRRNYGYTF. CDR3 bases: TGCAGTGCTAGAGAGACCCGACGGAACTATGGCTACACCTTC.

This rearrangement joins TRBV13 to TRBJ1-2; 7 nucleotides line up with TRBD1. V shed 2 bases and J 4 bases; nucleotides not matched to a gene: 7. This CDR3 comprises 15 residues. Germline assignment: CDR1 PRHDT and CDR2 FYEKMQ (reference sequence). CDR3 coding DNA: TGTGCCAGCAGCTTACAGGACAGGCCCCGCTATGGCTACACCTTC. This codes for CASSLQDRPRYGYTF.

In its sample, this clonotype was seen a few times. The chain recombines TRBV6-6 with TRBJ2-5; TRBD2 aligns across 9 bases. Germline V gene lookup returns CDR1 MNHNY and CDR2 SVGAGI (reference sequence). The CDR3 is 13 residues long. Trimming took 5 bases from V and 5 from J; bases not matched to a gene: 3. CDR3 nucleotides: TGTGCCAGCAGTCCTAGCGGGGATGAGACCCAGTACTTC. It is translated as CASSPSGDETQYF.